This passage covers 32 T cell receptor beta chains from one sample sequenced in a study of T cell clones after liver transplantation. TCRdb's table, derived via immunoSEQ multiplex PCR, lists solely in-frame clones and lacks some. The sample includes more than 95,000 clones, about nine tenths of them seen just once. The starting material was CD4+ T cells from blood, obtained 12 months after liver transplant. Source of these receptors: a human patient who received a liver transplant. The graft donor may account for some of the T cells.

This sequence joins TRBV5-1 and TRBJ1-1; D unresolved. The CDR3 is 14 residues long. V was trimmed by 4 bases and J by 4 bases, leaving 14 bases between them. CDR1 and CDR2 (germline): SGHRS, YFSETQ. CDR3 protein: CASSRLVGFTEAFF. The CDR3 nucleotides are TGCGCCAGCAGCCGACTAGTGGGGTTCACTGAAGCTTTCTTT.

The V call is TRBV11-2, the J call TRBJ2-3; D remains unclear. The V gene lost 0 bases and the J gene lost 6 bases, with 10 bases spanning the gap. Germline CDR1 and CDR2: SGHAT and FQNNGV. This CDR3 has 14 amino acids. CDR3 nucleotides: TGTGCCAGCAGCTTAGATCTTAGGGCGGATACGCAGTATTTT. It is translated as CASSLDLRADTQYF.

This clone was found once. The chain uses TRBV7-7 and TRBJ2-3; D is unclear. With 1 base removed from V and 4 bases from J, the gap between germline ends came to 9 bases. Germline V gene data show CDR1 as SSHAT and CDR2 as FNYEAQ (reference sequence). This CDR3 spans 14 amino acids. The CDR3 DNA sequence: TGTGCCAGCAGCTTAGGCCGGCCGCCAGATACGCAGTATTTT. As protein: CASSLGRPPDTQYF.

The chain employs TRBV27 and TRBJ2-7; 8 bases are shared with TRBD1. V trimming: 2 bases; J trimming: 2 bases; junction bases outside the gene matches: 5. The CDR3 sequence is 15 residues long. Germline CDR1 is MNHEY and CDR2 is SMNVEV (reference sequence). The CDR3 is CASSLRQGYTYEQYF. The CDR3 coding sequence is TGTGCCAGCAGTTTAAGACAGGGGTATACCTACGAGCAGTACTTC.

The V call is TRBV2, the J call TRBJ2-7, with a possible D match to TRBD2 (6 bases). The length of the CDR3 is 14 residues. V lost 2 bases and J lost 0, with 8 bases in between. The germline gives CDR1 SNHLY, CDR2 FYNNEI. CDR3: CASSERRASYEQYF. The CDR3 bases are TGTGCCAGCAGTGAAAGGAGGGCCTCCTACGAGCAGTACTTC.

Written as DNA, the CDR3 is TGTGCCAGCGATTGGACAGGGGAAAAACTGTTTTTT. Translated, it gives CASDWTGEKLFF. The rearrangement links TRBV2 to TRBJ1-4, with 8 bases aligning to TRBD1. This CDR3 has 12 residues. With V trimmed by 8 bases and J by 8 bases, 4 bases remained unmatched. CDR1 SNHLY and CDR2 FYNNEI come from the germline V gene.

J is TRBJ2-2 and V is TRBV5-1; possible D gene TRBD2, 5 bases. The germline V gene encodes CDR1 SGHRS and CDR2 YFSETQ. V was clipped by 4 bases and J by 6 bases, with 19 bases between them. The CDR3 consists of 16 residues. The CDR3 bases are TGCGCCAGCAGCCAAATCGGACTGCCAAATTCCGGGGAGCTGTTTTTT. Translated, it gives CASSQIGLPNSGELFF.

The chain combines TRBV5-1 with TRBJ2-5; 8 bases agree with TRBD1. The germline CDR1 and CDR2 sequences are SGHRS and YFSETQ. This CDR3 has 17 residues. Unmatched junction bases numbered 13, after V lost 1 base and J lost 5 bases. CDR3 bases: TGCGCCAGCAGCTTGTCAGGGGGCGCAGGGGTTGGGGAGACCCAGTACTTC. Residues: CASSLSGGAGVGETQYF.

The chain has TRBV19 and TRBJ1-4; D is unclear. The germline V gene has CDR1 LNHDA and CDR2 SQIVND (reference sequence). The CDR3 spans 18 residues. Trimming stripped 6 bases from V and 8 bases from J, with 28 bases between. As DNA, the CDR3 is TGTGCCAGTAGCCCCCGGGAGGGAGCGTGGCGCTGGCGGGAAAAACTGTTTTTT. This translates into CASSPREGAWRWREKLFF. Combining the CDR3 with reference TRBV19 and TRBJ1-4 gives the whole variable domain DGGITQSPKYLFRKEGQNVTLSCEQNLNHDAMYWYRQDPGQGLRLIYYSQIVNDFQKGDIAEGYSVSREKKESFPLTVTSAQKNPTAFYLCASSPREGAWRWREKLFFGSGTQLSVL.

V gene TRBV25-1 combines with J gene TRBJ2-7, with 9 bases matching TRBD1. J was trimmed by 3 bases and V by 5 bases; bases with no gene match: 5. Germline V gene data show CDR1 as MGHDK and CDR2 as SYGVNS. The CDR3 totals 14 residues. The CDR3 nucleotides are TGTGCCAGCAGTCGTGAGGGACAGGGCTACGAGCAGTACTTC. Protein product: CASSREGQGYEQYF.

The CDR3 DNA reads as TGTGCCTCCCCGCGGCTAGCGGGAGCCAGCGGGGAGCTGTTTTTT. It is translated as CASPRLAGASGELFF. V and J are TRBV30 and TRBJ2-2; 10 bases match TRBD2. CDR1 is GTSNPN, CDR2 SVGIG, per germline (reference sequence). The CDR3 extends over 15 amino acids. The V and J ends lost 7 bases and 7 bases, in that order; junction bases with no gene match: 12.

V is TRBV19 and J is TRBJ1-2, with TRBD1 matching 7 bases. The length of the CDR3 is 15 residues. Germline V lookup: CDR1 LNHDA, CDR2 SQIVND (reference sequence). With V trimmed by 4 bases and J by 2 bases, 7 bases remained unmatched. In nucleotides, the CDR3 is TGTGCCAGTAGTACCCACGGGACAGAGAACTATGGCTACACCTTC. It is translated as CASSTHGTENYGYTF.

In nucleotides, the CDR3 is TGTGCCAGCTCACCACGAGAACTAGCGGCATCCCAAGAGACCCAGTACTTC. This gives the protein CASSPRELAASQETQYF. The rearrangement joins TRBV18 to TRBJ2-5; TRBD2 matches at 8 bases. Losses at the gene ends were 1 base for V and 1 base for J; bases not matched to a gene: 8. The CDR3 extends over 17 amino acids. Germline CDR1 reads KGHSH; CDR2 reads LQKENI.

The J gene is TRBJ1-5, the V gene TRBV19; 8 bases map to TRBD1. Germline CDR1 and CDR2: LNHDA and SQIVND (reference sequence). This CDR3 region has 15 residues. The junction had 7 bases not matched to a gene; V was cut back by 4 bases and J by 5 bases. CDR3 in DNA: TGTGCCAGTAGTAGTGGACAGGGAAGGTATCAGCCCCAGCATTTT. This encodes CASSSGQGRYQPQHF.

The chain couples TRBV6-1 to TRBJ2-7; D is perhaps TRBD2 (6 bases). The germline V and J ends were trimmed by 6 bases and 3 bases, with 12 bases remaining between them. CDR3 size: 13 residues. Germline V gene lookup returns CDR1 MNHNS and CDR2 SASEGT. CDR3 residues: CASSRERVYEQYF. The CDR3 region has the DNA TGTGCCAGCAGCCGGGAGCGAGTCTACGAGCAGTACTTC.

This clone was recorded only once. The V call is TRBV27, the J call TRBJ2-3, with 9 bases that match TRBD1. The CDR3 consists of 16 residues. V was pared by 3 bases and J by 4 bases, with 8 bases of the junction left unmatched. CDR1 and CDR2 from the germline V gene are MNHEY and SMNVEV (reference sequence). For the CDR3, the DNA is TGTGCCAGCAGTTTGCGGGGGACAGGGATCCCAGATACGCAGTATTTT. This sequence encodes CASSLRGTGIPDTQYF.

The chain links TRBV7-9 to TRBJ2-5; 8 bases agree with TRBD2. The ends lost 5 bases at V and 5 bases at J; junction bases unmatched: 13. The CDR3 length is 16 residues. Germline CDR1 reads SEHNR; CDR2 reads FQNEAQ (reference sequence). Here the CDR3 reads CASSPFPAGGGETQYF. In nucleotides, the CDR3 is TGTGCCAGCAGCCCCTTCCCCGCGGGAGGAGGCGAGACCCAGTACTTC.

The gene calls are TRBV5-1 and TRBJ2-3, with D unresolved. Germline CDR1 SGHRS, CDR2 YFSETQ. This CDR3 spans 13 amino acids. Trimming cost V 0 bases and J 5 bases, with 7 bases left between them. The DNA of the CDR3 is TGCGCCAGCAGCTTGGAAGGCGAAGATACGCAGTATTTT. This codes for CASSLEGEDTQYF.

V gene TRBV27 combines with J gene TRBJ2-3, with TRBD2 matching over 8 bases. V was pared by 4 bases and J by 2 bases, with 8 bases of the junction left unmatched. The CDR3 totals 16 residues. Germline-derived CDR1 and CDR2 are MNHEY and SMNVEV (reference sequence). DNA of the CDR3: TGTGCCAGCAGTTCAACACGCGGGAGGTTCACAGATACGCAGTATTTT. Residues: CASSSTRGRFTDTQYF.

The rearrangement uses TRBV7-8 and TRBJ2-5, with D perhaps assigned TRBD1 or TRBD2 (7 bases each). With 2 bases removed from V and 1 base from J, the gap between germline ends came to 14 bases. The CDR3 totals 16 residues. In germline, CDR1 is SGHVS, CDR2 FQNEAQ. CDR3 residues: CASSLRQGGAQETQYF. CDR3 coding DNA: TGTGCCAGCAGCTTAAGGCAGGGGGGGGCCCAAGAGACCCAGTACTTC.

The J gene is TRBJ1-1, the V gene TRBV5-1; 9 bases agree with TRBD1. This CDR3 is 16 amino acids long. Germline loops: CDR1 SGHRS, CDR2 YFSETQ. Trimming removed 2 bases from V and 1 base from J; junction bases left unmatched: 6. CDR3: CASSFPGTGSNTEAFF. The CDR3 DNA follows: TGCGCCAGCAGCTTTCCCGGGACAGGGTCGAACACTGAAGCTTTCTTT.

The chain carries TRBV5-6 and TRBJ1-1, with D hard to call. The CDR3 runs 14 residues. V lost 3 bases, J lost 4 bases, and 13 bases lay in between. Germline CDR1 is SGHDT and CDR2 is YYEEEE. CDR3 loop: CASSWPGDTTEAFF. In nucleotides, the CDR3 is TGTGCCAGCAGCTGGCCGGGCGACACCACTGAAGCTTTCTTT. The full variable domain, in which reference TRBV5-6 and TRBJ1-1 provide the parts outside the CDR3, is DAGVTQSPTHLIKTRGQQVTLRCSPKSGHDTVSWYQQALGQGPQFIFQYYEEEERQRGNFPDRFSGHQFPNYSSELNVNALLLGDSALYLCASSWPGDTTEAFFGQGTRLTVV.

The chain couples TRBV25-1 to TRBJ1-2, with D perhaps matching TRBD1 (6 bases). With 2 bases removed from V and 5 bases from J, the gap between germline ends came to 9 bases. Germline-derived CDR1 and CDR2 are MGHDK and SYGVNS. The CDR3 is 13 amino acids. In DNA, the CDR3 is TGTGCCAGCAGTGAACACAGGGATTATGGCTACACCTTC. As protein: CASSEHRDYGYTF.

The rearrangement links TRBV14 to TRBJ2-7; TRBD1 or TRBD2 may be the D gene (7 bases each). Trimming cost V 1 base and J 6 bases, with 19 bases left between them. The germline CDR1 and CDR2 sequences are SGHDN and FVKESK. CDR3 size: 16 residues. The CDR3 loop reads CASSQVRPGGASEQYF. The CDR3 DNA sequence: TGTGCCAGCAGCCAAGTACGACCAGGGGGGGCGAGCGAGCAGTACTTC.

This clone was seen just once. This rearrangement joins TRBV9 to TRBJ2-7; a weak D match, TRBD2 (6 bases). CDR1 is SGDLS, CDR2 YYNGEE, per germline. CDR3 length: 14 residues. V lost 5 bases to trimming and J lost 0 bases, with 12 bases between them. The CDR3 nucleotides are TGTGCCAGCAGGCGGGACGCGAGCTCCTACGAGCAGTACTTC. Translated: CASRRDASSYEQYF.

The chain has TRBV21-1 and TRBJ2-3; the DNA was not compared with TRBD2, the D call given in the table. TRBV21-1 is reported as a pseudogene. This CDR3 contains 14 residues. The CDR3 DNA sequence: TGTGCCAGCAGCAAGCCTCTAGTGCCAGATACGCAGTATTTT. This encodes CASSKPLVPDTQYF.

The genes are TRBV27 and TRBJ1-5; D is unresolved. Trimming took 1 base from V and 2 from J, leaving 9 bases between them. The CDR3 is 15 residues long. The germline V gene has CDR1 MNHEY and CDR2 SMNVEV (reference sequence). CDR3 nucleotide sequence: TGTGCCAGCAGTTTATTCTCGTCGGGCAATCAGCCCCAGCATTTT. Its translation is CASSLFSSGNQPQHF.

The chain links TRBV21-1 to TRBJ1-2; TRBD1, the table's D call, was not compared with the DNA. TRBV21-1 is a recognized pseudogene. This CDR3 is 18 amino acids long. The CDR3 spells CASSRLTRGSIANYGYTF. CDR3 DNA sequence: TGTGCCAGCAGCAGACTAACCAGGGGAAGTATAGCTAACTATGGCTACACCTTC.

This chain links TRBV2 with TRBJ2-5; D is perhaps TRBD2 (5 bases). The CDR3 is 15 amino acids. V lost 1 base and J 2 bases, leaving 11 bases between the germline ends. CDR1 and CDR2 from the germline V gene are SNHLY and FYNNEI. Here the CDR3 reads CASSEVRRTQETQYF. The CDR3 coding sequence is TGTGCCAGCAGTGAAGTGCGGCGGACTCAAGAGACCCAGTACTTC.

The rearrangement uses TRBV5-1 and TRBJ2-6; TRBD1 or TRBD2 may be the D gene (5 bases each). The length of the CDR3 is 17 residues. Germline lookup yields CDR1 SGHRS and CDR2 YFSETQ. The V end was cut by 4 bases, the J end by 0 bases, with 14 bases between. The CDR3 sequence is CASSPPGPSSGANVLTF. The CDR3 DNA reads as TGCGCCAGCAGCCCTCCGGGACCCAGCTCTGGGGCCAACGTCCTGACTTTC.

The V and J genes are TRBV4-1 and TRBJ2-3, with 7 bases lining up with TRBD2. The V gene's germline CDR1 is MGHRA and CDR2 YSYEKL. The CDR3 totals 16 residues. The V segment lost 4 bases and the J segment 1 base; nucleotides outside the gene matches: 8. CDR3 amino acids: CASSPASGVGTDTQYF. Written as DNA, the CDR3 is TGCGCCAGCAGCCCAGCTAGCGGTGTTGGCACAGATACGCAGTATTTT.

This chain connects TRBV15 to TRBJ2-5; D is uncertain. Trimming took off 0 bases at V and 1 base at J, with 12 bases between the two ends. Germline V gene data show CDR1 as LNHNV and CDR2 as YYDKDF (reference sequence). CDR3 length: 16 residues. In DNA, the CDR3 is TGTGCCACCAGCAGAGATAAGGCGGCCGGCCAAGAGACCCAGTACTTC. This encodes CATSRDKAAGQETQYF.